This T cell receptor (beta chain) was recovered during a study of T cells in Graves' hyperthyroidism and ophthalmopathy. With regard to this clonotype: The antigen remains unidentified.

Diagnoses were established using clinical symptoms, serum thyroxine and TRAb, thyroid ultrasound and orbital computed tomography. Trimming left V 3 bases short and J 0 bases short, with 14 bases between. Germline CDR1 reads LGHNA; CDR2 reads YSLEER. The CDR3 extends over 16 amino acids. Whole-study results and caveats: A median 6.5 months before onset, the model predicted ophthalmopathy.

Template material for amplifying TCR beta CDR3 regions consisted of RNA transcripts. Primed by the HTBI set, a first-round RT-PCR was run on the TCR CDR3. A single record per CDR3 protein comes from TCRdb applying MiXCR to the multiplex PCR reads. The profile shows about 420,000 distinct CDR3 sequences, 15% to 17% of them singletons. The sample was blood. This TCR derives from a young woman with Graves' hyperthyroidism. The V call is TRBV4-3, the J call TRBJ1-1; D is uncertain. The CDR3 bases are TGCGCCAGCAGCCAGGGTTTAAGAAACATGAACACTGAAGCTTTCTTT. This sequence encodes CASSQGLRNMNTEAFF.